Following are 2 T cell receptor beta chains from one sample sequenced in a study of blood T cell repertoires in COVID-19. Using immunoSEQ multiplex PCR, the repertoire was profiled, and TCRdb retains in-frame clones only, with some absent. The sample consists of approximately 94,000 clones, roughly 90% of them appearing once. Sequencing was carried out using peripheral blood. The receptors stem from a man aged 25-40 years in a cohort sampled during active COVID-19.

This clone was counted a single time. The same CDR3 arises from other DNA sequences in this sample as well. The CDR3 protein is CASSLYGDSNQPQHF. CDR3 sequence (DNA): TGTGCCAGCAGCTTATACGGTGATAGCAATCAGCCCCAGCATTTT. This chain connects TRBV7-2 to TRBJ1-5; D is ambiguous. CDR3 length: 15 amino acids. The V gene lost 2 bases and the J gene lost 0 bases, with 8 bases spanning the gap. The germline CDR1 and CDR2 sequences are SGHTA and FQGNSA. Complete variable domain (other parts from reference TRBV7-2 and TRBJ1-5): GAGVSQSPSNKVTEKGKDVELRCDPISGHTALYWYRQSLGQGLEFLIYFQGNSAPDKSGLPSDRFSAERTGGSVSTLTIQRTQQEDSAVYLCASSLYGDSNQPQHFGDGTRLSIL.

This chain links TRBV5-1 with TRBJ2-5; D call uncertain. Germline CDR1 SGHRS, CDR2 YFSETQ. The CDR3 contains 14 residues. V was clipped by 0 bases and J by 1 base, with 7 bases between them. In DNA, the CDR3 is TGCGCCAGCAGCTTGGGGCAGGCCCAAGAGACCCAGTACTTC. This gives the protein CASSLGQAQETQYF.